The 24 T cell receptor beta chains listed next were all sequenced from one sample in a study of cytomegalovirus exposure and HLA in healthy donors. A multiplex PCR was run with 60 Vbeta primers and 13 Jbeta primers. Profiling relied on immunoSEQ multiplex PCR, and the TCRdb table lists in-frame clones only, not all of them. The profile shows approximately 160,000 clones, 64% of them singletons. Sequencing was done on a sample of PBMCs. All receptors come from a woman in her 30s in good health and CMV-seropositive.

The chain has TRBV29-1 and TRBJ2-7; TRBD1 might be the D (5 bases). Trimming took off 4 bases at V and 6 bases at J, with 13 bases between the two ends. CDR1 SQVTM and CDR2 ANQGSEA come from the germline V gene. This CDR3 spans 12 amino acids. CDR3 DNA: TGCAGCGTTGGACGACAGTTGGGCGAGCAGTACTTC. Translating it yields CSVGRQLGEQYF.

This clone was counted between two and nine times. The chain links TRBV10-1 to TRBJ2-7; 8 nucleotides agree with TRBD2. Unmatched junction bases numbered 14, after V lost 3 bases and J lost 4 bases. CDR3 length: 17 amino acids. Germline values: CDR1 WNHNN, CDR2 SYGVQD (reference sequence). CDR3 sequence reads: CASSDTAGGGVGYEQYF. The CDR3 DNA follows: TGCGCCAGCAGTGATACGGCGGGAGGAGGGGTAGGTTACGAGCAGTACTTC.

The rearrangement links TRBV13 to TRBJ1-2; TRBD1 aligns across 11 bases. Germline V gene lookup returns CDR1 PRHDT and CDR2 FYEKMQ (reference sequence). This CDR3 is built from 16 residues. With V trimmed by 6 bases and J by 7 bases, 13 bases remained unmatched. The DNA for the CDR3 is TGTGCCAGCAGTTTAACCCGGGACAGGGGGATGGGTGGCTACACCTTC. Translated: CASSLTRDRGMGGYTF.

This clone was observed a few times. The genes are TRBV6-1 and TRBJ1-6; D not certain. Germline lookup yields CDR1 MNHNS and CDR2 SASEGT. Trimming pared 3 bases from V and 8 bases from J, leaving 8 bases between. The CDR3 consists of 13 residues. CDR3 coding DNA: TGTGCCAGCAGTGATTCCCCGGATTCACCCCTCCACTTT. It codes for CASSDSPDSPLHF.

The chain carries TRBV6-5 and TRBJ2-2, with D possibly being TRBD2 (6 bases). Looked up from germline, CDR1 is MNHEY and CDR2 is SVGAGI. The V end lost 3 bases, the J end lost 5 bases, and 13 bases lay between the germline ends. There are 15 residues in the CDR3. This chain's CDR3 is CASSYQAGTTGELFF. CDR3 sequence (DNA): TGTGCCAGCAGTTATCAAGCGGGCACAACCGGGGAGCTGTTTTTT.

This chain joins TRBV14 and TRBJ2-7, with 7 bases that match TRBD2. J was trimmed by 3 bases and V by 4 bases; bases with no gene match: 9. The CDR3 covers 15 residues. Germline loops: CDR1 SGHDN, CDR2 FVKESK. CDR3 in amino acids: CASSLFGGTNYEQYF. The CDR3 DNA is TGTGCCAGCAGCCTCTTCGGGGGGACGAACTACGAGCAGTACTTC.

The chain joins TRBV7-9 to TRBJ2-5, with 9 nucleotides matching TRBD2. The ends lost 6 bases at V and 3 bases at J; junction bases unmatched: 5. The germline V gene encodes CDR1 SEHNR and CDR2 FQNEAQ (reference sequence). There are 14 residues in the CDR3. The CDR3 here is CASSLLAGEETQYF. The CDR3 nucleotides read TGTGCCAGCAGTCTACTAGCGGGTGAAGAGACCCAGTACTTC.

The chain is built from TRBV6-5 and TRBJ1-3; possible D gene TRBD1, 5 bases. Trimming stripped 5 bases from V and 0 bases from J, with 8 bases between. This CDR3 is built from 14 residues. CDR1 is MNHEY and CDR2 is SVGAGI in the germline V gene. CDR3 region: CASSIQDSGNTIYF. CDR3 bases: TGTGCCAGCAGTATACAGGACTCTGGAAACACCATATATTTT.

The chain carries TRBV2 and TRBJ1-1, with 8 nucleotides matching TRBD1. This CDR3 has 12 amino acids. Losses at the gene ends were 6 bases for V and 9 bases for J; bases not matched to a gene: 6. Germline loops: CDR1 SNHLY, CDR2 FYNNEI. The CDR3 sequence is CASRFGQGKAFF. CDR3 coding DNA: TGTGCCAGCAGGTTCGGACAGGGAAAAGCTTTCTTT.

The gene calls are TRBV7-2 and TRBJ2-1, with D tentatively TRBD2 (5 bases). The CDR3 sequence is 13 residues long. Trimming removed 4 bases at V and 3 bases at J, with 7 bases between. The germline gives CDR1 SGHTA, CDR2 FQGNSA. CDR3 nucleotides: TGTGCCAGCAGCTCCGGGGTCTACAATGAGCAGTTCTTC. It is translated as CASSSGVYNEQFF.

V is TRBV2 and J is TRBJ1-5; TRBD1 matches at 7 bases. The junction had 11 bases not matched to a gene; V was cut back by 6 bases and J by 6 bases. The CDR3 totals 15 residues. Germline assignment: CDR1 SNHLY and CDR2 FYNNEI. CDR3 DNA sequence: TGTGCCAGCAGGGAAACAGGGGTCGGCGGTCAGCCCCAGCATTTT. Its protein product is CASRETGVGGQPQHF.

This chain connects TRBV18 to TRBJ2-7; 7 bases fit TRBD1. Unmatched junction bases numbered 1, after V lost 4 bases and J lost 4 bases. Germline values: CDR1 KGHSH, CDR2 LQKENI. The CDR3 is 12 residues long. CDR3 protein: CASSRDSYEQYF. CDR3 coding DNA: TGTGCCAGCTCACGGGACAGTTACGAGCAGTACTTC. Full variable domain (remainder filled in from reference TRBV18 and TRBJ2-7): NAGVMQNPRHLVRRRGQEARLRCSPMKGHSHVYWYRQLPEEGLKFMVYLQKENIIDESGMPKERFSAEFPKEGPSILRIQQVVRGDSAAYFCASSRDSYEQYFGPGTRLTVT.

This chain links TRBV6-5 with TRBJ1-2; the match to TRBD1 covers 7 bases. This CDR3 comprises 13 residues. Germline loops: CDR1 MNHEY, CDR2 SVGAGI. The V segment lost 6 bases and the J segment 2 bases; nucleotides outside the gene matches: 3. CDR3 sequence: CASRQGTNYGYTF. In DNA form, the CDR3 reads TGTGCCAGCAGACAGGGGACCAACTATGGCTACACCTTC.

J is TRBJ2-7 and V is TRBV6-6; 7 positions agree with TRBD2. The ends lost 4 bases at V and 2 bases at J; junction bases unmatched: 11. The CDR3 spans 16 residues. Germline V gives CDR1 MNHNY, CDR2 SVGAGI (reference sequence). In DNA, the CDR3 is TGTGCCAGCAGTTCCCCGGGGGAGGGGACCCCCTACGAGCAGTACTTC. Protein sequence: CASSSPGEGTPYEQYF.

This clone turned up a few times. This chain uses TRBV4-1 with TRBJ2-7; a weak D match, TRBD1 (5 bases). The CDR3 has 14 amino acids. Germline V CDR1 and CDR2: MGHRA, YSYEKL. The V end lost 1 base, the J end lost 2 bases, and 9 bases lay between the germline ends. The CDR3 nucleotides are TGCGCCAGCAGCCAAGGGGCAGGGACCTACGAGCAGTACTTC. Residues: CASSQGAGTYEQYF.

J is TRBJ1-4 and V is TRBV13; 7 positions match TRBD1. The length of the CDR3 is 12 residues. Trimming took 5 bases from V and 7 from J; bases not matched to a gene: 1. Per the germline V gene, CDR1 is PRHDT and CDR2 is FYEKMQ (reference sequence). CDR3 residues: CASSPGGEKLFF. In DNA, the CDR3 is TGTGCCAGCAGCCCAGGGGGTGAAAAACTGTTTTTT.

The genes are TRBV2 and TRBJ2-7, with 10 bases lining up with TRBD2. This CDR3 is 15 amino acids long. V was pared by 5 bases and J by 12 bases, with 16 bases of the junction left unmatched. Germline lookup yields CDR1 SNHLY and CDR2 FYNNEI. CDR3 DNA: TGTGCCAGCAGTCTACTAGCGGGACGACTTCCGGCCCCGTACTTC. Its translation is CASSLLAGRLPAPYF.

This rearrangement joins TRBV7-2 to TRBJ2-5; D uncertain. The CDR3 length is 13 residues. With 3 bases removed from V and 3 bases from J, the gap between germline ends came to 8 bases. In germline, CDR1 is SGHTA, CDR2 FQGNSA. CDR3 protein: CASSFLLKETQYF. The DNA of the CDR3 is TGTGCCAGCAGCTTTTTGCTAAAAGAGACCCAGTACTTC.

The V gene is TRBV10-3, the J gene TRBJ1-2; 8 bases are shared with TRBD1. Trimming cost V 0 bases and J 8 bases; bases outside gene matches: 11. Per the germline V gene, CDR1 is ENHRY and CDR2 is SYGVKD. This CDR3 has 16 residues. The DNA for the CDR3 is TGTGCCATCAGTGAGTCTCAAACAGGGGGAAGTAGAGGCTACACCTTC. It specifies CAISESQTGGSRGYTF.

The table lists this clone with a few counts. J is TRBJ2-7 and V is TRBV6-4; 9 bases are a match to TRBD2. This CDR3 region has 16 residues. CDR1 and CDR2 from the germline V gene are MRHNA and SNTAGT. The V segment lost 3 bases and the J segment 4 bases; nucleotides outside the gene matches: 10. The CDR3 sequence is CASSDLLAGVRYEQYF. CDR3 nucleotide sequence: TGTGCCAGCAGTGATCTATTAGCGGGAGTAAGATACGAGCAGTACTTC.

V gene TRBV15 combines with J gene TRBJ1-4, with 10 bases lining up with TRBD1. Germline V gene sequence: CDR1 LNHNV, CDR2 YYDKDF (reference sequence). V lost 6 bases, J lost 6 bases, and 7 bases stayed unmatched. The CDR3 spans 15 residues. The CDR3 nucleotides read TGTGCCACCAGGGATACGGGACAGGGGTATGAAAAACTGTTTTTT. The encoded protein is CATRDTGQGYEKLFF.

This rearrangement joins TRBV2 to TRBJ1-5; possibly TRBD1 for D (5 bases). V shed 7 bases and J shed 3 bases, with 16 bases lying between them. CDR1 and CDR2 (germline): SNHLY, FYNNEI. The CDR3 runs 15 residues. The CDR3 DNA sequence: TGTGCCAGCACGATCGGGGGAGCCTCCAATCAGCCCCAGCATTTT. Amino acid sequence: CASTIGGASNQPQHF.

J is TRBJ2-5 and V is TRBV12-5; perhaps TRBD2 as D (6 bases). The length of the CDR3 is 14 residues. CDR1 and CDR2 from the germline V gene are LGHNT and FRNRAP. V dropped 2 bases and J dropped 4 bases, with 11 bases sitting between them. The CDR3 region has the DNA TGTGCTAGTGGTTTGTGGGGGGAAGGAGAGACCCAGTACTTC. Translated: CASGLWGEGETQYF.

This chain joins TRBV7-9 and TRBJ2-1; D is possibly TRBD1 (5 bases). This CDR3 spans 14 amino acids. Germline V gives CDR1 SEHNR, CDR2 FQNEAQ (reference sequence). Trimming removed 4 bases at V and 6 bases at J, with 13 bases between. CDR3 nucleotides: TGTGCCAGCAGCTGGGCCGTAGGGGTCAATGAGCAGTTCTTC. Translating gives CASSWAVGVNEQFF.